This TCR beta chain derives from a study of cytomegalovirus exposure and HLA in healthy donors. Whole-study context: A previous analysis identified more than 100 million unique TCR beta sequences derived from around 180 million T cells. Findings of the study overall: Cytomegalovirus-associated status was assigned to 150 to 200 TCR beta chains. The study reported that TCR beta sequences accurately predicted HLA-A and HLA-B alleles in most subjects.

Comment on this clone: Its antigen is undetermined.

V was cut by 1 base and J by 7 bases, with 9 bases left in between. There are 13 residues in the CDR3. Germline V CDR1 and CDR2: SGHVS, FNYEAQ. The study ran its PCR with 60 Vbeta and 13 Jbeta primers. Data came from immunoSEQ multiplex PCR; TCRdb stores just in-frame clones and leaves some out. The sample has about 95,000 clones, around 84% seen once. Everyone who donated was a healthy bone marrow donor. The TCR was taken from a woman in her thirties or forties in good health and CMV-seropositive. Material for sequencing was PBMCs. The rearrangement links TRBV7-6 to TRBJ2-3; D ambiguous. CDR3 protein: CASSLDQKNTQYF. In nucleotides, the CDR3 is TGTGCCAGCAGCTTAGACCAGAAAAATACGCAGTATTTT. Full variable domain (missing parts from reference TRBV7-6 and TRBJ2-3): GAGVSQSPRYKVTKRGQDVALRCDPISGHVSLYWYRQALGQGPEFLTYFNYEAQQDKSGLPNDRFSAERPEGSISTLTIQRTEQRDSAMYRCASSLDQKNTQYFGPGTRLTVL.